The sequence of this TCR beta chain was determined in a study of cytomegalovirus exposure and HLA in healthy donors. Broader study findings: Most observed TCR sequences were rare, whereas some public TCRs were detected in many donors. Analysis was carried out at a later point, and it linked a missense DCLRE1C variant to TCR beta V- and J-gene trimming.

Trimming cost V 0 bases and J 8 bases, with 17 bases left between them. Germline values: CDR1 SGHNT, CDR2 YYREEE (reference sequence). The length of the CDR3 is 15 residues. With regard to this clone: What it binds is unknown.

The primer mix had 60 Vbeta and 13 Jbeta primers. Repertoires were generated with immunoSEQ multiplex PCR, while TCRdb's copy carries only in-frame clones and drops some. The sample holds under 150,000 clones, roughly 80% seen once. The clonotype originates from a middle-aged woman in good health and CMV-seronegative. This sequence joins TRBV5-4 and TRBJ1-2, with D possibly being TRBD1 (5 bases). The sample was PBMCs. The CDR3 reads CASSLGHGFGGGYTF. CDR3 nucleotides: TGTGCCAGCAGCTTGGGACACGGGTTTGGGGGGGGCTACACCTTC.